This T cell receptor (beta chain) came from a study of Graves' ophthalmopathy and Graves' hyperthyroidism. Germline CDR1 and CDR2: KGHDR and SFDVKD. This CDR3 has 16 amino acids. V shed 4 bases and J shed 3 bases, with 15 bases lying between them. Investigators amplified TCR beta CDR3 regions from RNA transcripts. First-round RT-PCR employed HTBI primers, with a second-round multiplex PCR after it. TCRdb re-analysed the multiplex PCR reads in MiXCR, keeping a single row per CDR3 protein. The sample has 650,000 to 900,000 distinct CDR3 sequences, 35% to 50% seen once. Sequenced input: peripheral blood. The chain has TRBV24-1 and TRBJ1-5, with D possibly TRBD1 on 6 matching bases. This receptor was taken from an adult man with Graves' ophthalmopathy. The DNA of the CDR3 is TGTGCCACCAGTGACCCCGGGACATTCGACAATCAGCCCCAGCATTTT. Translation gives CATSDPGTFDNQPQHF.